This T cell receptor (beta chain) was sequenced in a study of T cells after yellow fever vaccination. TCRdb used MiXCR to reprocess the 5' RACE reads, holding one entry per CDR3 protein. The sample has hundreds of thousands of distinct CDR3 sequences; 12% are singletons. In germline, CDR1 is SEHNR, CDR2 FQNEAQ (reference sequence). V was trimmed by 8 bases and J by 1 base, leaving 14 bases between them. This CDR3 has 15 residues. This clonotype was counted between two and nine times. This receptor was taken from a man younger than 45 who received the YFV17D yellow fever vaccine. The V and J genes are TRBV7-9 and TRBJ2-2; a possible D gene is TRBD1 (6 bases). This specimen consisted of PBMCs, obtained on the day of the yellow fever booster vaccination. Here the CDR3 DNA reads TGTGCCAGCCGCCCGCAGGGGAAGAACACCGGGGAGCTGTTTTTT. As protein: CASRPQGKNTGELFF.